This T cell receptor (beta chain) emerged from a study of T cells in Graves' hyperthyroidism and ophthalmopathy (dated by TCRdb to the late 2010s). Some background on the complete study: Peripheral blood was sampled at the time of initial diagnosis, prior to any treatment. To identify TCR V-J signatures that set the groups apart, the researchers used a discovery cohort of about a hundred patients, made up of around 40 with Graves' ophthalmopathy and some 58 with stable Graves' hyperthyroidism. Prospective prediction of ophthalmopathy was tested in an independent validation cohort consisting of 18 to 20 hyperthyroidism patients and about 17 patients who later progressed to ophthalmopathy. The approximately 98 discovery patients were randomly divided into training and test sets at a 7:3 ratio. In addition, the study compared T-cell repertoires in thyroid tissue and in blood from about 6 Graves' hyperthyroidism patients. Following sampling, methimazole starting at 30 mg daily was given to hyperthyroidism patients, and high-dose intravenous methylprednisolone was given to ophthalmopathy patients. According to the paper, TCR Vbeta CDR3 sequencing was carried out on some 130 peripheral blood samples, which came from under 50 ophthalmopathy, approximately 78 hyperthyroidism and approximately 17 progressor patients.

The germline V gene encodes CDR1 KGHSY and CDR2 FQNENV. V is shortened by 0 bases, J by 0 bases, and the region joining them spans 6 bases. Measured from the cysteine to the phenylalanine, the CDR3 is 15 residues long. The kept DNA is CDR3 alone, 45 bases in frame from the first base. The TCR beta CDR3 regions were amplified from RNA transcripts. The TCR CDR3 was subjected to a first round of RT-PCR using the HTBI primer set and the Qiagen OneStep RT-PCR kit. A second multiplex PCR round built the libraries, followed by size selection and purification. The libraries were sequenced on an Illumina HiSeq2000 using paired-end 100 bp reads. From the authors' description of their analysis: SOAPnuke was used to process the raw data, with reads discarded if the reads contained adapters or uncalled bases, had a mean Phred below 15, or lacked an exact constant-primer or identifier match. COPE v1.2.5 was used to merge high-quality paired reads, and clonotypes were defined as unique nucleotide sequences. MiTCR v1.1 was used to align clonotypes to the IMGT TRBV, TRBD and TRBJ reference segments. Only V-J combinations with frequency above 0.0001, covering 98% to 99.2% of repertoires, were analysed. The TCS score was defined as the ratio of F50 (clonal expansion) to E x V (chaos), calculated using BLOSUM62-based TCRdist between CDR3 peptides within each V-J. Welch's t-statistics and random forest reduced some 510 V-J features to about 13, which were used in a naive Bayes classifier (R e1071). Clones were called with MiXCR by TCRdb after fastp trimmed the public reads at Q25, and only in-frame beta chains were retained. Records with the same CDR3 protein are collapsed into one entry carrying the most frequent genes and DNA. None of the V and J calls come from the authors' own analysis; TCRdb made them. The table for this sample lists around 620,000 distinct CDR3 sequences; about 17% of them were counted only once. The top ten hold 3.5% to 4% of the sample.

This clonotype showed up just a few times. This receptor's antigen is unknown. Per-base quality was not reported, and no clone a single base away is much larger than it. A patient counted as having stable Graves' hyperthyroidism if no progression to ophthalmopathy occurred over 18 months of follow-up. Hyperthyroidism patients were aged 18 to 65 years and newly diagnosed, with disease duration of less than 2 months. Patients with uncontrolled infections, other autoimmune diseases, pregnancy or lactation were excluded. Diagnoses were established on the basis of clinical symptoms, serum thyroxine and TRAb, thyroid ultrasound, and orbital computed tomography. PBMCs were separated from under 12 ml of fresh peripheral blood using Ficoll-Paque density gradient centrifugation. Total RNA was extracted with Trizol reagent, and quality was checked on an Agilent 2100 Bioanalyzer. What the research found in general, with its limitations: In cross-validation, a model built on a 13 V-J signature told ophthalmopathy apart from stable hyperthyroidism with under 90% sensitivity and 81% to 82% specificity, and in testing the same model reached 80%/75%. Sample size was not statistically predetermined, and blinding of investigators to group allocation was not performed. Most expanded thyroid clonotypes (frequency above 0.001) were also detected in blood, suggesting blood repertoires may reflect thyroid immune responses. In validation, progression to ophthalmopathy was predicted by the model with 70.59% sensitivity and around 75% specificity, a median of about 6.8 months before onset.

The sequenced material came from blood. Recombination connected TRBV16 to TRBJ1-3, with no D gene named confidently. The receptor was isolated from a woman younger than 45 with Graves' hyperthyroidism. The DNA is TGTGCCAGCAGCCAATCGGCCGGCTCTGGAAACACCATATATTTT. Its coded protein is CASSQSAGSGNTIYF. Beyond the CDR3, the reference TRBV16 and TRBJ1-3 genes provide the residues; the full variable domain reads: GEEVAQTPKHLVRGEGQKAKLYCAPIKGHSYVFWYQQVLKNEFKFLISFQNENVFDETGMPKERFSAKCLPNSPCSLEIQATKLEDSAVYFCASSQSAGSGNTIYFGEGSWLTVV.